Detailed here is one TCR beta chain. The antigen is undetermined. The sample belongs to a study of Ad26.COV2.S vaccination and SARS-CoV-2 variants. Germline values: CDR1 SQVTM, CDR2 ANQGSEA. V lost 5 bases and J lost 8, with 16 bases in between. The CDR3 is made up of 13 amino acids. The method was immunoSEQ multiplex PCR; TCRdb's version includes in-frame clones alone and lacks a portion of them. The sample lists about 97,000 clones, around 80% occurring once. General study points: The breadth of spike-specific CD8+ and CD4+ T cell responses after vaccination was reportedly substantial. Breadth and depth estimates from TCRs may understate total T cell responses. Recipients of vaccine and of placebo showed similar breadth of their non-spike TCR repertoires. Vaccine recipients posted higher spike-specific TCR breadth than their placebo counterparts.

V is TRBV29-1 and J is TRBJ2-1, with D maybe TRBD1 (5 bases). Sequenced here: peripheral blood, sampled after recovery from COVID-19. The TCR was taken from a human donor who had recovered from COVID-19. The CDR3 is CSVPTENPDEQFF. The CDR3, as DNA: TGCAGCGTTCCGACAGAGAACCCGGATGAGCAGTTCTTC.